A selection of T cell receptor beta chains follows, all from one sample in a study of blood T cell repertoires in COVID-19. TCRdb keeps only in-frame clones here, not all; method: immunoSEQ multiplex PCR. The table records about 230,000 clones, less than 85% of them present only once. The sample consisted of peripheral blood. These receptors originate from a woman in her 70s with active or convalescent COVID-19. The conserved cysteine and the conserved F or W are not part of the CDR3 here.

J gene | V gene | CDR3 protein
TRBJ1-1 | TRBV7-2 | ASSLAGRGNTEAF
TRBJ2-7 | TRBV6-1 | ASSEIVDSSSYEQY
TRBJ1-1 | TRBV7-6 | ASSLGGVAEAF
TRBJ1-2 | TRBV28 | ASSFRDYGYT
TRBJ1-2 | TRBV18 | ASSPAQRRDYGYT
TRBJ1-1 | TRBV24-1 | ATSDLYGGGSTEAF
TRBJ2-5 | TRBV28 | ASSLLAALQETQY
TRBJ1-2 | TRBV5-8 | ASSSPGTVPKGYT
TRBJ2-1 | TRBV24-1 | ATSDAGLISNEQF
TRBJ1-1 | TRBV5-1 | ASSLFSTGNTEAF
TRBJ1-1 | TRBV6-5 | ASKGGFMNTEAF
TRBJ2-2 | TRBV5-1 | ASSLDLAGALDTGELF
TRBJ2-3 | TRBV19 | ASRNGGFGTDTQY